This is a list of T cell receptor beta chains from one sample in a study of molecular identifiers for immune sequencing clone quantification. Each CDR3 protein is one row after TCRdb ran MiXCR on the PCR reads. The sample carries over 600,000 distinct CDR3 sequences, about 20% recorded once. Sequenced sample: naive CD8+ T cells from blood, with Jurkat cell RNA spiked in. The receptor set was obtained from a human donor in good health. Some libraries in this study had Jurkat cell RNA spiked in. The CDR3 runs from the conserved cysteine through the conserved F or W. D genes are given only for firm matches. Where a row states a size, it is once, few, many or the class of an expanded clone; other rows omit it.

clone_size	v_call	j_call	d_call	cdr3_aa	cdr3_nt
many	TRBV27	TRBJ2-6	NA	CASSPSGANVLTF	TGTGCCAGCAGCCCATCTGGGGCCAACGTCCTGACTTTC
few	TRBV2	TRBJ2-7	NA	CASLGGAPYEQYF	TGTGCCAGCTTAGGCGGAGCCCCCTACGAGCAGTACTTC
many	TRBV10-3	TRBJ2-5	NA	CAISVEGYQETQYF	TGTGCCATCAGTGTAGAGGGGTACCAAGAGACCCAGTACTTC
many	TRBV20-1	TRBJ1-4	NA	CSAPLGFVNEKLFF	TGCAGTGCTCCGCTTGGGTTTGTTAATGAAAAACTGTTTTTT
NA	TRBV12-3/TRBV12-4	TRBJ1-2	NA	CASSLLITGNNYGYTF	TGTGCCAGCAGTCTGCTGATAACAGGCAACAACTATGGCTACACCTTC
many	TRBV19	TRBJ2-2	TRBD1	CASSYRTGRNTGELFF	TGTGCCAGTAGTTACAGGACAGGGCGAAACACCGGGGAGCTGTTTTTT
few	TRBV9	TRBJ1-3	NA	CASSPSEDSLLSGNTIYF	TGTGCCAGCAGCCCCTCGGAGGACAGTCTCCTCTCTGGAAACACCATATATTTT
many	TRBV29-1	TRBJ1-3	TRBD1	CSVWSLSGTGTGNTIYF	TGCAGCGTTTGGTCTTTGTCCGGGACAGGGACTGGAAACACCATATATTTT
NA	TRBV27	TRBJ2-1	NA	CASSLSMLANGEQFF	TGTGCCAGCAGTTTATCGATGCTAGCGAACGGTGAGCAGTTCTTC
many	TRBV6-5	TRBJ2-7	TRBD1	CASSPGQGWYEQYF	TGTGCCAGCAGTCCGGGACAGGGGTGGTACGAGCAGTACTTC
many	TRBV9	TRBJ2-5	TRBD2	CASSVGSGGQETQYF	TGTGCCAGCAGCGTAGGTAGCGGGGGTCAAGAGACCCAGTACTTC
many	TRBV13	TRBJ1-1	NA	CASSLEGVSGGTEAFF	TGTGCCAGCAGCTTAGAAGGGGTATCGGGAGGCACTGAAGCTTTCTTT
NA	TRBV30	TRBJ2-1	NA	CAWSTRAVGISSYNGQFF	TGTGCCTGGAGCACGAGGGCTGTAGGAATTAGCTCCTACAATGGGCAGTTCTTC
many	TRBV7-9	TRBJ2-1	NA	CASSLRQREQFF	TGTGCCAGCAGCTTAAGACAACGGGAGCAGTTCTTC
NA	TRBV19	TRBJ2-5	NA	CASTQRGQETQYF	TGTGCCAGTACCCAGAGGGGGCAAGAGACCCAGTACTTC
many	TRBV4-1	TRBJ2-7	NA	CASSLTLAGHEQYF	TGCGCCAGCAGCCTTACGTTGGCGGGGCACGAGCAGTACTTC
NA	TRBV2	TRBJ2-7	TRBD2	CASSEELAGGYEQYF	TGTGCCAGCAGTGAAGAACTAGCGGGAGGCTACGAGCAGTACTTC
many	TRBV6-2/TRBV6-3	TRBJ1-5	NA	CASSLQGFNQPQHF	TGTGCCAGCAGCCTACAGGGCTTCAATCAGCCCCAGCATTTT
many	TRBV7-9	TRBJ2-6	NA	CASTPSSGANVLTF	TGTGCCAGCACACCGAGCTCTGGGGCCAACGTCCTGACTTTC
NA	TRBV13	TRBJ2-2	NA	CASMLGATGELFF	TGTGCCAGCATGTTGGGGGCCACCGGGGAGCTGTTTTTT
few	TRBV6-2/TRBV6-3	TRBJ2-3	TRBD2	CASTARASLAGGSTDTQYF	TGTGCCAGCACCGCCAGGGCTTCGCTAGCGGGGGGCAGCACAGATACGCAGTATTTT
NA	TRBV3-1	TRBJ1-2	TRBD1	CASSPPRRDRDLRYGYTF	TGTGCCAGCAGCCCCCCCCGGCGCGACAGGGATTTGCGCTATGGCTACACCTTC
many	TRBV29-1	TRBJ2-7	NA	CSVAQGGTYEQYF	TGCAGCGTTGCCCAAGGAGGCACCTACGAGCAGTACTTC
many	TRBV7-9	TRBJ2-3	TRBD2	CASSLAGGEADTQYF	TGTGCCAGCAGCCTAGCGGGAGGGGAAGCAGATACGCAGTATTTT
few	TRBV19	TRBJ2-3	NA	CASGGDSSTDTQYF	TGTGCCAGCGGGGGGGACAGTTCCACAGATACGCAGTATTTT
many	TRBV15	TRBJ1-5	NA	CATSRDMGISNQPQHF	TGTGCCACCAGCAGAGATATGGGAATTAGCAATCAGCCCCAGCATTTT
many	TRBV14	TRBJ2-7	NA	CASSQGPTTSYEQYF	TGTGCCAGCAGCCAAGGTCCGACAACCTCCTACGAGCAGTACTTC
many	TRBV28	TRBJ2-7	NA	CASSFQSSYEQYF	TGTGCCAGCAGTTTTCAGAGCTCCTACGAGCAGTACTTC
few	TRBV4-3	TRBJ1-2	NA	CASSQDKLTAFNYGYTF	TGCGCCAGCAGCCAAGATAAGCTAACCGCTTTTAACTATGGCTACACCTTC
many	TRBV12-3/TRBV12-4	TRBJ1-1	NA	CASSLTGTAVTEAFF	TGTGCCAGCAGTTTAACAGGGACGGCTGTAACTGAAGCTTTCTTT
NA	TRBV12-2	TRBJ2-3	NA	CASRLAPQRGATDTQYF	TGTGCAAGTCGCTTAGCCCCCCAGCGGGGGGCCACAGATACGCAGTATTTT
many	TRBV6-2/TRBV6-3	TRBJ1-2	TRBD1	CASSQMDRSNYGYTF	TGTGCCAGCAGTCAGATGGACAGGTCCAACTATGGCTACACCTTC
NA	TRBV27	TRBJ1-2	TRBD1	CASSSSRQGDYGYTF	TGTGCCAGCAGTTCATCCAGACAGGGCGACTATGGCTACACCTTC
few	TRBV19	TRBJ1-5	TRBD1	CASSIDRTGAPQPQHF	TGTGCCAGTAGTATAGATCGGACAGGGGCGCCTCAGCCCCAGCATTTT
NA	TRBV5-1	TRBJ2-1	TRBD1	CASSLGQGIYNEQFF	TGCGCCAGCAGCTTGGGACAGGGGATCTACAATGAGCAGTTCTTC
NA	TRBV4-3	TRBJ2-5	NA	CASSQDLGTPQETQYF	TGCGCCAGCAGCCAAGATCTTGGGACGCCCCAAGAGACCCAGTACTTC
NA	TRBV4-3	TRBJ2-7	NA	CASSQDRFYPEQYF	TGCGCCAGCAGCCAAGATAGGTTTTATCCCGAGCAGTACTTC
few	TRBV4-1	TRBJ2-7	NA	CASSQDVGSSYEQYF	TGCGCCAGCAGCCAAGATGTGGGCAGTTCCTACGAGCAGTACTTC
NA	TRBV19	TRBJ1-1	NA	CASILGGHPNTEAFF	TGTGCCAGTATTTTGGGGGGGCACCCGAACACTGAAGCTTTCTTT
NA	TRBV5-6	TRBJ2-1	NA	CASGLGEFAYNEQFF	TGTGCCAGCGGCTTAGGGGAGTTTGCCTACAATGAGCAGTTCTTC
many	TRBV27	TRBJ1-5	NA	CASSQSRGSNQPQHF	TGTGCCAGCAGTCAATCCAGGGGAAGCAATCAGCCCCAGCATTTT
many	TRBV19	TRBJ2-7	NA	CASSTGTFPSYEQYF	TGTGCCAGTAGTACAGGGACATTTCCCTCCTACGAGCAGTACTTC
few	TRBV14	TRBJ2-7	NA	CASSQDSWTAYYEQYF	TGTGCCAGCAGCCAAGATAGTTGGACAGCCTATTACGAGCAGTACTTC
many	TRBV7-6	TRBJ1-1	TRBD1	CASSQGVLNTEAFF	TGTGCCAGCAGCCAGGGGGTTCTGAACACTGAAGCTTTCTTT
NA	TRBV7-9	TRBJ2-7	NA	CASSLAIEGEQYF	TGTGCCAGCAGCTTAGCAATAGAAGGCGAGCAGTACTTC
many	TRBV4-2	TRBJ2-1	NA	CASSPPGASYNEQFF	TGTGCCAGCAGCCCCCCTGGCGCATCCTACAATGAGCAGTTCTTC
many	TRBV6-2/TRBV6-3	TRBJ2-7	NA	CASSYYGVSYEQYF	TGTGCCAGCAGTTACTACGGGGTCTCCTACGAGCAGTACTTC
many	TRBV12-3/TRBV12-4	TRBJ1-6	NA	CASSLAGGDSPLHF	TGTGCCAGCAGTTTAGCTGGGGGGGATTCACCCCTCCACTTT